The 24 T cell receptor beta chains below come from one sample, sequenced in a study of tumor and adjacent non-tumor tissue in lung cancer. RNA was extracted from bulk tissue without any cell sorting. TCRbeta libraries were built with three rounds of nested PCR, modified from ARM-PCR. TCRdb itself ran the multiplex PCR reads through MiXCR, one entry per CDR3 protein. The sample yields 60,000 to 90,000 distinct CDR3 sequences, over 75% seen once. The sample comprised lung tumor tissue. These receptors all come from a woman in her forties or fifties with non-small cell lung cancer.

Turning to this clonotype: The junction differs from germline at one of its ends, possibly a read error. This chain connects TRBV6-1 to TRBJ2-1, with 7 bases matching TRBD2. In germline, CDR1 is MNHNS, CDR2 SASEGT. There are 15 residues in the CDR3. This CDR3 reads CASHLTSDGYNEEFF. For the CDR3, the DNA is TGTGCCAGCCACCTTACTAGCGACGGATACAATGAGGAGTTCTTC.

The table lists this clonotype with a few counts. A much more abundant neighbour one base away suggests this may be a read error. This chain joins TRBV25-1 and TRBJ2-3; no reliable D call. V was shortened by 3 bases and J by 6 bases, with 10 bases between the two germline ends. Germline V gene lookup returns CDR1 MGHDK and CDR2 SYGVNS. This CDR3 is 13 amino acids long. The CDR3 nucleotides read TGTGCCAGCAGTGATTCGAGAGAGGATACGCAGTATTTT. Amino acids: CASSDSREDTQYF.

For this clonotype: The junction and the germline gene differ at one end; a read error may be behind it. The chain couples TRBV7-8 to TRBJ2-5; D possibly matches TRBD1 or TRBD2 (5 bases each). Germline loops: CDR1 SGHVS, CDR2 FQNEAQ. The CDR3 contains 17 residues. The CDR3 DNA follows: TGTGCCAACAGCTTAGACCGGACGGGACGGTCGGAAGAGACCCAGTACTTC. Translating gives CANSLDRTGRSEETQYF.

Of note for this clonotype: The CDR3 end shows no conserved phenylalanine or tryptophan, and so a read error is likely. V is TRBV6-1 and J is TRBJ1-5; a possible D gene is TRBD1 (6 bases). The J call is uncertain, as TRBJ2-3 better fits the DNA end. CDR3 length: 15 amino acids. CDR1 and CDR2 from the germline V gene are MNHNS and SASEGT. CDR3 in amino acids: CASSGRGIYDQPQYL. The CDR3 DNA reads TGTGCCAGCAGTGGCAGGGGCATATACGATCAGCCCCAGTATCTT.

With respect to this clonotype: The junction shows a germline mismatch at one end, possibly a read error. The chain carries TRBV6-6 and TRBJ2-7; 7 bases are shared with TRBD2. CDR3 length: 17 residues. From germline, CDR1 is MNHNY and CDR2 SVGAGI (reference sequence). The CDR3 region has the DNA TGTGCTAGCAGGGACGTAGATGGCGGGAGCCCCTCCTTCGAGCAGTACTTC. This sequence encodes CASRDVDGGSPSFEQYF.

A word on this clonotype: The junction differs from germline at one of its ends, possibly a read error. The chain is built from TRBV20-1 and TRBJ1-5; 7 nucleotides agree with TRBD1. Per germline, CDR1 DFQATT and CDR2 SNEGSKA (reference sequence). The CDR3 length is 15 residues. DNA for the CDR3: TGCAGTGCAAAAAGGACAGGAAGTAACAATCGGCCCCAGCATTTT. Protein: CSAKRTGSNNRPQHF.

The V and J genes are TRBV11-2 and TRBJ2-7; 8 bases agree with TRBD2. V was clipped by 6 bases and J by 8 bases; unmatched bases: 15. Germline V gene lookup returns CDR1 SGHAT and CDR2 FQNNGV. The CDR3 runs 15 residues. CDR3 DNA sequence: TGTGCCAGCAGTTCCACGTCCGTAGCGGGACGGAAGCAGTACTTC. Its translation is CASSSTSVAGRKQYF. Looking up the rest from reference TRBV11-2 and TRBJ2-7 gives the full variable domain: EAGVAQSPRYKIIEKRQSVAFWCNPISGHATLYWYQQILGQGPKLLIQFQNNGVVDDSQLPKDRFSAERLKGVDSTLKIQPAKLEDSAVYLCASSSTSVAGRKQYFGPGTRLTVT.

A word on this clonotype: The conserved phenylalanine or tryptophan normally closing the CDR3 is absent here, so this likely arose from a read error. J is TRBJ1-5 and V is TRBV6-1; D may be TRBD1 (5 bases). Germline V gives CDR1 MNHNS, CDR2 SASEGT. The CDR3 has 11 residues. CDR3 protein: CTRRGCQPQHL. CDR3 in DNA: TGTACCCGGAGGGGCTGCCAGCCCCAGCATTTA.

Details on this clonotype: The CDR3 end shows no conserved phenylalanine or tryptophan, and so a read error is likely. This rearrangement joins TRBV5-1 to TRBJ2-2; 7 bases match TRBD2. Unmatched junction bases numbered 10, after V lost 1 base and J lost 7 bases. Germline V CDR1 and CDR2: SGHRS, YFSETQ. The length of the CDR3 is 16 residues. In DNA form, the CDR3 reads TGCGCCAGCAGCTTGTTGACTAGCAGGTTGGTCGGGGAGCTGTTTTAT. Its translation: CASSLLTSRLVGELFY.

Of note for this clonotype: Because it lacks the conserved phenylalanine or tryptophan at the end, this CDR3 is likely a read error. V and J are TRBV11-2 and TRBJ2-3; D remains unclear. Germline assignment: CDR1 SGHAT and CDR2 FQNNGV. The CDR3 is 14 amino acids. CDR3 sequence (DNA): TGTACCAGCAGCTTAGATCTGATAGCAGATACGCAGTATTCT. The encoded protein is CTSSLDLIADTQYS.

This clonotype occurred a few times. The chain carries TRBV12-2 and TRBJ2-1; TRBD2, as called in the table, went unchecked against the DNA. TRBV12-2 is a pseudogene locus. This CDR3 comprises 16 residues. CDR3 loop: CVSRFRLAPRENEQFF. Written as DNA, the CDR3 is TGTGTAAGTCGCTTTCGACTAGCGCCTAGAGAGAATGAGCAGTTCTTC.

This clonotype showed up just a few times. This may arise from a read error, as a much more abundant clone is one base away. The CDR3 does not close with the conserved phenylalanine or tryptophan, likely indicating a read error. The rearrangement uses TRBV20-1 and TRBJ2-7, with TRBD2 matching over 13 bases. V shed 3 bases, J shed 0 bases, and the junction held 5 bases outside the gene matches. Germline V gives CDR1 DFQATT, CDR2 SNEGSKA (reference sequence). CDR3 size: 16 residues. The CDR3 here is CSARGGLAGISYEQYI. CDR3 bases: TGCAGTGCTAGGGGGGGACTAGCGGGAATCTCCTACGAGCAGTACATC.

A note on this clonotype: This CDR3 is missing its conserved last phenylalanine or tryptophan, likely due to a read error. The chain is built from TRBV10-3 and TRBJ1-2, with TRBD1 as a possible D gene (6 bases). The CDR3 consists of 15 residues. The germline V gene has CDR1 ENHRY and CDR2 SYGVKD. Trimming removed 4 bases at V and 3 bases at J, with 15 bases between. The CDR3 bases are TGTGCCATCAGTGTCCCGGGGCAGGGGCACTATGGCTACACCTCC. It translates to CAISVPGQGHYGYTS.

This clonotype appeared a single time. The CDR3 protein is CASSSYVKEYSYEQYF. CDR3 DNA sequence: TGCGCCAGCAGCTCCTACGTGAAAGAGTACTCCTACGAGCAGTACTTC. This rearrangement joins TRBV5-1 to TRBJ2-7; D not certain. The germline V and J ends were trimmed by 3 bases and 0 bases, with 16 bases remaining between them. The germline V gene encodes CDR1 SGHRS and CDR2 YFSETQ. The CDR3 length is 16 residues.

A note on this clonotype: This CDR3 is missing its conserved last phenylalanine or tryptophan, likely due to a read error. The chain couples TRBV29-1 to TRBJ2-1; tentatively, D is TRBD2 (6 bases). Per germline, CDR1 SQVTM and CDR2 ANQGSEA. CDR3 length equals 16 residues. This CDR3 is CSVESPTRSSYNDQFL. The CDR3 DNA is TGCAGCGTTGAATCTCCGACTAGGAGCTCCTACAATGACCAGTTCCTC.

Points on this clonotype: This clone may be a read error of a much larger clone one base away. This rearrangement joins TRBV7-9 to TRBJ2-5; TRBD1 is a possible D gene (5 bases). V was pared by 9 bases and J by 6 bases, with 20 bases between. Germline V gene sequence: CDR1 SEHNR, CDR2 FQNEAQ (reference sequence). The CDR3 sequence is 14 residues long. The CDR3 spells CARTLQGFGQTQYF. CDR3 DNA: TGTGCCAGAACCCTTCAGGGCTTCGGGCAGACCCAGTACTTC.

A remark on this clonotype: A read error is likely, as this CDR3 ends without the conserved phenylalanine or tryptophan. The chain carries TRBV12-3 or TRBV12-4 and TRBJ1-5; tentative D call: TRBD1 (6 bases). This CDR3 contains 14 residues. The CDR3 DNA sequence: TGTGCCAGCAGTATAAGGGGGGCGGGTCAGCTCCAGCATTAT. This sequence encodes CASSIRGAGQLQHY.

The rearrangement uses TRBV20-1 and TRBJ2-7; 7 bases are a match to TRBD2. CDR1 DFQATT and CDR2 SNEGSKA come from the germline V gene (reference sequence). The CDR3 spans 13 residues. The junction had 10 bases not matched to a gene; V was cut back by 8 bases and J by 3 bases. The CDR3 coding sequence is TGCAGTTCCTGGACTTGCGGGAGCTACGAGCAGTACTTC. It yields the protein CSSWTCGSYEQYF.

This clonotype showed up many times. This chain uses TRBV10-3 with TRBJ2-3; 12 nucleotides match TRBD2. The germline V gene has CDR1 ENHRY and CDR2 SYGVKD. The trim removed 7 bases at V and 5 bases at J, leaving 4 bases unmatched. This CDR3 is built from 14 residues. This CDR3 reads CAITGTSGLDTQYF. DNA for the CDR3: TGTGCCATCACAGGGACTAGCGGGTTAGATACGCAGTATTTT.

By proportion, this clonotype is medium-sized. The CDR3 loop reads CAISGTENTEAFF. The CDR3, as DNA: TGTGCCATCAGTGGGACCGAGAACACTGAAGCTTTCTTT. The V and J genes are TRBV10-3 and TRBJ1-1; no reliable D call. CDR3 length equals 13 residues. Trimming stripped 4 bases from V and 1 base from J, with 7 bases between. Germline CDR1 is ENHRY and CDR2 is SYGVKD.

This clonotype was recorded many times. The rearrangement uses TRBV30 and TRBJ1-6; TRBD1 matches at 9 bases. The CDR3 extends over 17 amino acids. J lost 0 bases, V lost 2 bases, and 5 bases had no gene match. The V gene's germline CDR1 is GTSNPN and CDR2 SVGIG (reference sequence). CDR3 sequence: CAWSPPTGGSYNSPLHF. CDR3 nucleotides: TGTGCCTGGAGTCCGCCGACAGGGGGCTCCTATAATTCACCCCTCCACTTT.

To note about this clonotype: A read error is possible here, since a much larger clone lies one base away. CDR3 DNA sequence: TGTGCCAGCAGCGCCACGGGGTTTGCCGGGGAGCTGTTTTTT. Protein sequence: CASSATGFAGELFF. The chain has TRBV7-9 and TRBJ2-2, with a weak D call TRBD2 (5 bases). This CDR3 region has 14 residues. Germline V gives CDR1 SEHNR, CDR2 FQNEAQ (reference sequence). V was trimmed by 5 bases and J by 6 bases, leaving 13 bases between them.

Turning to this clonotype: The junction shows a germline mismatch at one end, possibly a read error. V usage is TRBV11-2 and J usage is TRBJ2-3; D is unresolved. The CDR3 length is 13 residues. Germline CDR1 reads SGHAT; CDR2 reads FQNNGV. CDR3 sequence (DNA): TGTGCCAACAGCTTACCTAGTACAGATACGCAGTTTTTT. Amino acids: CANSLPSTDTQFF.

The rearrangement uses TRBV20-1 and TRBJ2-1; D is perhaps TRBD2 (5 bases). CDR3 length: 14 amino acids. Looked up from germline, CDR1 is DFQATT and CDR2 is SNEGSKA (reference sequence). The V gene lost 6 bases and the J gene lost 9 bases, with 21 bases spanning the gap. CDR3 nucleotide sequence: TGCAGTGCGTCGATAGGGAGAGGGCCGATTGAGCAGTTCTTC. Its protein product is CSASIGRGPIEQFF.